The 30 T cell receptor beta chains listed next were all sequenced from one sample in a study of blood T cells in healthy people across ages. Together with a sample-barcoded 5' primer, a J-beta primer mix was included in a second PCR lasting about 6 to 11 cycles. TCRdb redid the calling of the 5' RACE reads with MiXCR, one entry per CDR3 protein. Of around 1,600,000 distinct CDR3 sequences listed, 35% to 45% are singletons. Sequencing input: blood. The receptors were sampled from a young woman in good health.

The CDR3 loop is CSARKGAERNQPQHF. DNA for the CDR3: TGCAGTGCTAGGAAGGGGGCAGAACGCAATCAGCCCCAGCATTTT. The chain carries TRBV20-1 and TRBJ1-5, with 7 bases matching TRBD1. The CDR3 is made up of 15 amino acids. V dropped 3 bases and J dropped 2; count of bases not matched to a gene: 7. The V gene's germline CDR1 is DFQATT and CDR2 SNEGSKA (reference sequence).

The CDR3 here is CASRQTGPRNTGELFF. The CDR3 bases are TGCGCCAGCAGACAGACGGGGCCCCGGAACACCGGGGAGCTGTTTTTT. The chain carries TRBV4-3 and TRBJ2-2; D might be TRBD1 or TRBD2, each matching 5 bases. The CDR3 runs to 16 residues. CDR1 and CDR2 (germline): LGHNA, YSLEER. The germline V and J ends were trimmed by 6 bases and 1 base, with 15 bases remaining between them.

This clonotype has a count of ten or more. V is TRBV29-1 and J is TRBJ2-5; either TRBD1 or TRBD2 may fit D (5 bases each). This CDR3 region has 14 residues. V shed 3 bases and J shed 2 bases, with 13 bases lying between them. The V gene's germline CDR1 is SQVTM and CDR2 ANQGSEA. CDR3 in amino acids: CSVDGTDGQETQYF. The CDR3, as DNA: TGCAGCGTTGACGGGACCGATGGACAAGAGACCCAGTACTTC.

This clonotype has just a few counts. The rearrangement joins TRBV6-2 or TRBV6-3 to TRBJ1-2; perhaps TRBD1 as D (5 bases). V was shortened by 0 bases and J by 6 bases, with 17 bases between the two germline ends. Germline CDR1 is MNHEY and CDR2 is SVGEGT. The CDR3 runs 16 residues. The DNA for the CDR3 is TGTGCCAGCAGTTACTCGGCGGCAGGGAGGAATAATGGCTACACCTTC. Protein sequence: CASSYSAAGRNNGYTF.

This chain joins TRBV12-3 or TRBV12-4 and TRBJ1-1; possibly TRBD1 for D (5 bases). V dropped 5 bases and J dropped 4 bases, with 17 bases sitting between them. The CDR3 is 15 residues long. In DNA form, the CDR3 reads TGTGCCAGCAGTCTCACCAGAGGGGCGGGCACTGAAGCTTTCTTT. It encodes CASSLTRGAGTEAFF.

Here the CDR3 reads CASSLQGLRETQYF. DNA of the CDR3: TGTGCCAGCAGTTTACAGGGACTGAGGGAGACCCAGTACTTC. The rearrangement links TRBV27 to TRBJ2-5, with D maybe TRBD2 (6 bases). This CDR3 has 14 amino acids. Germline V gene lookup returns CDR1 MNHEY and CDR2 SMNVEV (reference sequence). V lost 2 bases to trimming and J lost 5 bases, with 12 bases between them.

J is TRBJ1-4 and V is TRBV2; D is unclear. Trimming removed 6 bases at V and 8 bases at J, with 10 bases between. The germline V gene encodes CDR1 SNHLY and CDR2 FYNNEI. The CDR3 runs 12 residues. The CDR3 DNA follows: TGTGCCAGCAGCGCGGGAGTAGAAAAACTGTTTTTT. This translates into CASSAGVEKLFF.

The V gene is TRBV7-6, the J gene TRBJ1-1; 8 positions match TRBD1. Germline values: CDR1 SGHVS, CDR2 FNYEAQ. This CDR3 comprises 15 residues. With 1 base clipped from V and 4 bases from J, the junction kept 5 bases outside the gene matches. CDR3 in DNA: TGTGCCAGCAGCTTAGTCGATACAGGGGGCACTGAAGCTTTCTTT. Encoded protein: CASSLVDTGGTEAFF.

CDR3 nucleotide sequence: TGCAGTGCTAGACCCCTAGACCGCTACTATGGCTACACCTTC. It specifies CSARPLDRYYGYTF. The rearrangement links TRBV20-1 to TRBJ1-2; D is uncertain. V lost 2 bases to trimming and J lost 3 bases, with 13 bases between them. This CDR3 has 14 residues. Germline CDR1 DFQATT, CDR2 SNEGSKA (reference sequence).

Of note for this clonotype: Its ends do not fully match the called genes, so a read error is possible. The rearrangement uses TRBV19 and TRBJ1-1, with 9 positions matching TRBD1. Germline V gene lookup returns CDR1 LNHDA and CDR2 SQIVND (reference sequence). The CDR3 spans 15 residues. CDR3 sequence: CASSSPGQGVTGAFF. CDR3 DNA: TGTGCCAGTAGTTCTCCGGGACAGGGAGTCACTGGAGCTTTCTTT.

Regarding this clonotype: This may be a read error, as it is one base from a much larger clone. The chain has TRBV7-8 and TRBJ2-4, with D unclear. V lost 2 bases and J lost 4, with 9 bases in between. Germline CDR1 SGHVS, CDR2 FQNEAQ. This CDR3 region has 14 residues. CDR3 DNA sequence: TGTGCCAGCAGCTTATTTCCTACTAAAAACATTCAGTACTTC. Translation: CASSLFPTKNIQYF.

The chain links TRBV7-8 to TRBJ2-2; D gene unclear. The V end lost 3 bases, the J end lost 1 base, and 6 bases lay between the germline ends. From germline, CDR1 is SGHVS and CDR2 FQNEAQ. The CDR3 contains 14 residues. The CDR3 sequence: CASSFKQNTGELFF. For the CDR3, the DNA is TGTGCCAGCAGCTTCAAACAGAACACCGGGGAGCTGTTTTTT.

This chain connects TRBV6-2 or TRBV6-3 to TRBJ2-7, with a tentative D call TRBD2 (7 bases). Germline V CDR1 and CDR2: MNHEY, SVGEGT. This CDR3 contains 20 residues. V was clipped by 1 base and J by 7 bases, with 32 bases between them. The CDR3 loop is CASSYLGGALRGPSWNEQYF. Written as DNA, the CDR3 is TGTGCCAGCAGTTACTTGGGGGGGGCCTTAAGGGGCCCATCTTGGAATGAGCAGTACTTC.

This clonotype was seen a handful of times. V and J are TRBV5-1 and TRBJ1-2; TRBD1 might be the D (5 bases). Germline CDR1 reads SGHRS; CDR2 reads YFSETQ. The CDR3 spans 15 residues. V shed 1 base and J shed 5 bases, with 15 bases lying between them. Here the CDR3 reads CASSLTGTVNYGYTF. In nucleotides, the CDR3 is TGCGCCAGCAGCTTGACTGGGACCGTCAATTATGGCTACACCTTC. Based on the CDR3 plus reference TRBV5-1 and TRBJ1-2, the full variable domain is KAGVTQTPRYLIKTRGQQVTLSCSPISGHRSVSWYQQTPGQGLQFLFEYFSETQRNKGNFPGRFSGRQFSNSRSEMNVSTLELGDSALYLCASSLTGTVNYGYTFGSGTRLTVV.

This clonotype came up a few times. This chain links TRBV29-1 with TRBJ1-1; 7 nucleotides match TRBD1. This CDR3 spans 13 amino acids. Per germline, CDR1 SQVTM and CDR2 ANQGSEA. The V segment lost 8 bases and the J segment 1 base; nucleotides outside the gene matches: 7. This CDR3 reads CSLITGENTEAFF. Here the CDR3 DNA reads TGCAGCCTAATCACAGGGGAGAACACTGAAGCTTTCTTT. Based on the CDR3 plus reference TRBV29-1 and TRBJ1-1, the full variable domain is SAVISQKPSRDICQRGTSLTIQCQVDSQVTMMFWYRQQPGQSLTLIATANQGSEATYESGFVIDKFPISRPNLTFSTLTVSNMSPEDSSIYLCSLITGENTEAFFGQGTRLTVV.

Of note for this clonotype: Sequence at one end of the junction differs from germline and may be a read error. V and J are TRBV7-7 and TRBJ2-7; TRBD2 aligns across 9 bases. The J call may be faulty, since TRBJ2-5 better matches the DNA end. The CDR3 length is 14 residues. Germline V gene lookup returns CDR1 SSHAT and CDR2 FNYEAQ (reference sequence). The CDR3 loop is CASSSGLAGGTQYF. CDR3 coding DNA: TGTGCTAGCAGCTCGGGACTAGCTGGCGGGACCCAGTACTTC.

The V and J genes are TRBV6-2 or TRBV6-3 and TRBJ2-1; 9 bases fit TRBD2. The CDR3 contains 15 residues. Germline V gene data show CDR1 as MNHEY and CDR2 as SVGEGT. The trim removed 5 bases at V and 6 bases at J, leaving 8 bases unmatched. This chain's CDR3 is CASSISLAGFNEQFF. CDR3 sequence (DNA): TGTGCCAGCAGTATCTCACTAGCGGGTTTCAATGAGCAGTTCTTC.

Turning to this clonotype: The junction departs from germline at one end; a sequencing error may be responsible. The chain carries TRBV20-1 and TRBJ2-3; D unclear. This CDR3 has 14 amino acids. From germline, CDR1 is DFQATT and CDR2 SNEGSKA (reference sequence). The DNA of the CDR3 is TGCAGTGCGGGAAAGGTTGGGTTCACAGAGACGCAGTATTTT. This encodes CSAGKVGFTETQYF.

The V gene is TRBV7-3, the J gene TRBJ2-7, with 11 bases identical to TRBD2. With 5 bases clipped from V and 6 bases from J, the junction kept 6 bases outside the gene matches. This CDR3 comprises 14 residues. Germline V lookup: CDR1 SGHTA, CDR2 FQGTGA. The DNA for the CDR3 is TGTGCCAGCAGCCCAACTAGCGGGAGTGCCGAGCAGTACTTC. Residues: CASSPTSGSAEQYF.

The chain recombines TRBV20-1 with TRBJ1-2; D may be TRBD1 (5 bases). From germline, CDR1 is DFQATT and CDR2 SNEGSKA (reference sequence). Trimming left V 3 bases short and J 0 bases short, with 23 bases between. This CDR3 is 18 amino acids long. CDR3: CSASRGGDSGRANYGYTF. The CDR3 DNA follows: TGCAGTGCTAGTAGGGGTGGGGATTCCGGACGAGCTAACTATGGCTACACCTTC.

The chain uses TRBV18 and TRBJ2-3, with 9 bases aligning to TRBD1. In germline, CDR1 is KGHSH, CDR2 LQKENI. Germline trimming cut 3 bases from V and 2 bases from J; bases unmatched to any gene: 3. The CDR3 is 15 residues long. The CDR3 protein is CASSPTGGFTDTQYF. Written as DNA, the CDR3 is TGTGCCAGCTCACCCACAGGGGGCTTCACAGATACGCAGTATTTT.

This clonotype has just a few counts. V usage is TRBV6-5 and J usage is TRBJ1-1; D may be TRBD1 (5 bases). Germline V lookup: CDR1 MNHEY, CDR2 SVGAGI. V was shortened by 6 bases and J by 3 bases, with 11 bases between the two germline ends. This CDR3 has 13 amino acids. CDR3 sequence: CASSKGRHTEAFF. CDR3 sequence (DNA): TGTGCCAGCAGCAAGGGGAGGCACACTGAAGCTTTCTTT.

This clonotype came up a few times. This chain joins TRBV29-1 and TRBJ1-2; no firm D call. Germline CDR1 SQVTM, CDR2 ANQGSEA. This CDR3 comprises 12 residues. V lost 2 bases to trimming and J lost 5 bases, with 9 bases between them. The CDR3 reads CSVESRLYGYTF. The CDR3 DNA reads as TGCAGCGTTGAAAGTCGGCTGTATGGCTACACCTTC.

The chain employs TRBV10-3 and TRBJ2-2, with TRBD2 matching over 9 bases. Germline V lookup: CDR1 ENHRY, CDR2 SYGVKD. This CDR3 spans 18 amino acids. The trim removed 5 bases at V and 5 bases at J, leaving 15 bases unmatched. Here the CDR3 reads CAISRGSEIAGATGELFF. CDR3 bases: TGTGCCATCAGTCGGGGGAGTGAGATAGCGGGAGCTACCGGGGAGCTGTTTTTT.

The chain uses TRBV10-3 and TRBJ1-1; 12 bases line up with TRBD1. The CDR3 totals 15 residues. The V segment lost 2 bases and the J segment 5 bases; nucleotides outside the gene matches: 3. Germline V gene data show CDR1 as ENHRY and CDR2 as SYGVKD. The CDR3 loop is CAISEGTGGKTEAFF. CDR3 in DNA: TGTGCCATCAGTGAGGGGACAGGGGGCAAAACTGAAGCTTTCTTT.

This clonotype has just a few counts. The V call is TRBV5-1, the J call TRBJ2-7; D may correspond to TRBD1 or TRBD2 (5 bases each). The V and J ends lost 0 bases and 1 base respectively, with 11 bases between them. The CDR3 totals 15 residues. CDR1 SGHRS and CDR2 YFSETQ come from the germline V gene. The CDR3 region is CASSLGVWGSYEQYF. The CDR3 DNA reads as TGCGCCAGCAGCTTGGGGGTATGGGGGTCCTACGAGCAGTACTTC. The full variable domain, rest sourced from reference TRBV5-1 and TRBJ2-7, is KAGVTQTPRYLIKTRGQQVTLSCSPISGHRSVSWYQQTPGQGLQFLFEYFSETQRNKGNFPGRFSGRQFSNSRSEMNVSTLELGDSALYLCASSLGVWGSYEQYFGPGTRLTVT.

This clonotype was seen a few times. The rearrangement links TRBV21-1 to TRBJ2-3; TRBD1 is taken as the D call from the table, unchecked against the DNA. TRBV21-1 is deemed a pseudogene. This CDR3 spans 16 amino acids. CDR3 in DNA: TGTGCCAGCAGCAAAGCGGGACAGGCGACCACAGATACGCAGTATTTT. Encoded protein: CASSKAGQATTDTQYF.

V usage is TRBV28 and J usage is TRBJ1-6; D gene uncertain. CDR3 length: 12 residues. Germline CDR1 is MDHEN and CDR2 is SYDVKM. Trimming removed 4 bases at V and 9 bases at J, with 7 bases between. The CDR3 is CASSSGASPLHF. CDR3 coding DNA: TGTGCCAGCAGTTCCGGTGCTTCACCCCTCCACTTT.

The chain is built from TRBV20-1 and TRBJ1-1, with unresolved D. Germline V lookup: CDR1 DFQATT, CDR2 SNEGSKA (reference sequence). This CDR3 is built from 12 residues. Deletions cut 8 bases from V and 3 bases from J, with 13 bases between. Written as DNA, the CDR3 is TGCAGTCCCACAGCGGGCGACACTGAAGCTTTCTTT. Translation gives CSPTAGDTEAFF.

In this sample, this clonotype turned up a few times. V is TRBV20-1 and J is TRBJ2-3; D is uncertain. This CDR3 contains 14 residues. V shed 3 bases and J shed 2 bases, with 12 bases lying between them. Germline V lookup: CDR1 DFQATT, CDR2 SNEGSKA (reference sequence). In nucleotides, the CDR3 is TGCAGTGCTAGCGCGGATTCGAACACAGATACGCAGTATTTT. Translated, it gives CSASADSNTDTQYF.